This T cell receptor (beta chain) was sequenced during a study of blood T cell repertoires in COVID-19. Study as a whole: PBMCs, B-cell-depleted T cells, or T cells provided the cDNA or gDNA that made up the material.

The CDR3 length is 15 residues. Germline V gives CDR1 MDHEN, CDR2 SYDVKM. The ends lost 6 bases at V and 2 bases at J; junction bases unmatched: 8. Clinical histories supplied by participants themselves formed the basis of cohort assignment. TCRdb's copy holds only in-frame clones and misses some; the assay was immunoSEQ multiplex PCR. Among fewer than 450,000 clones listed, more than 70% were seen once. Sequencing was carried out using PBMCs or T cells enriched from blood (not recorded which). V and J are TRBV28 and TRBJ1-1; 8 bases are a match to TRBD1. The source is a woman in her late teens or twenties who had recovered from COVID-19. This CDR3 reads CASSPSDRDNTEAFF. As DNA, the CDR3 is TGTGCCAGCAGCCCTTCGGACAGGGATAACACTGAAGCTTTCTTT.